The 21 T cell receptor beta chains below all came from one sample that was sequenced in a study of radiation and T cells in renal cell carcinoma. Repertoires were generated with immunoSEQ multiplex PCR, while TCRdb's copy carries only in-frame clones and drops some. The table shows some 150,000 clones, with approximately 86% occurring only once. Indicated time point: blood 4 weeks post-SBRT, at nephrectomy. Treatment noted: 15 Gy SBRT to primary tumor, nephrectomy 4 weeks later. Sequencing was performed on blood, taken from a patient whose treatment included radiotherapy and nephrectomy. All receptors derive from a woman between 45 and 65 years old with renal cell carcinoma.

The V and J genes are TRBV14 and TRBJ1-3, with D unresolved. This CDR3 region has 14 residues. From germline, CDR1 is SGHDN and CDR2 FVKESK. Trimming shortened V by 5 bases and J by 5 bases, and 13 bases separated the two germline ends. The CDR3 loop is CASSSDLLRNTIYF. The CDR3 DNA is TGTGCCAGCAGCTCCGACCTTTTGAGAAACACCATATATTTT.

The gene calls are TRBV7-9 and TRBJ2-1, with 9 nucleotides matching TRBD2. Germline-derived CDR1 and CDR2 are SEHNR and FQNEAQ (reference sequence). The CDR3 loop spans 16 amino acids. Unmatched junction bases numbered 10, after V lost 5 bases and J lost 5 bases. DNA for the CDR3: TGTGCCAGCAGCCTTAGGCGGGAGGGAGTTAACAATGAGCAGTTCTTC. It specifies CASSLRREGVNNEQFF.

The chain employs TRBV19 and TRBJ1-1; 8 nucleotides agree with TRBD1. Trimming cost V 6 bases and J 2 bases; bases outside gene matches: 5. The CDR3 totals 14 residues. The germline CDR1 and CDR2 sequences are LNHDA and SQIVND (reference sequence). CDR3 DNA sequence: TGTGCCAGTAGGGCAGGGGGCGGAAACACTGAAGCTTTCTTT. Translating gives CASRAGGGNTEAFF.

The chain has TRBV7-2 and TRBJ1-4; D is undetermined. The V gene lost 2 bases and the J gene lost 2 bases, with 12 bases spanning the gap. The CDR3 length is 16 residues. Looked up from germline, CDR1 is SGHTA and CDR2 is FQGNSA. The CDR3 nucleotides read TGTGCCAGCAGCTTAAAGAAGACACTCACTAATGAAAAACTGTTTTTT. This sequence encodes CASSLKKTLTNEKLFF.

The chain links TRBV30 to TRBJ1-1; D gene ambiguous. Per germline, CDR1 GTSNPN and CDR2 SVGIG (reference sequence). This CDR3 has 12 amino acids. The ends were cut back, 0 bases at V and 10 bases at J, with 12 bases in the middle. The CDR3 bases are TGTGCCTGGAGTGTACTATCCGGGAGAGCTTTCTTT. Translated: CAWSVLSGRAFF.

J is TRBJ1-1 and V is TRBV6-5; TRBD1 might be the D (6 bases). CDR3 length: 15 residues. V was pared by 6 bases and J by 0 bases, with 14 bases between. Germline V lookup: CDR1 MNHEY, CDR2 SVGAGI. CDR3 amino acids: CASRQKGGVNTEAFF. The CDR3 DNA sequence: TGTGCCAGCAGACAAAAGGGGGGAGTGAACACTGAAGCTTTCTTT.

The rearrangement links TRBV5-6 to TRBJ1-1; D is perhaps TRBD1 (6 bases). The V gene lost 4 bases and the J gene lost 3 bases, with 13 bases spanning the gap. This CDR3 comprises 14 residues. The germline CDR1 and CDR2 sequences are SGHDT and YYEEEE. CDR3 region: CASSPQGPDTEAFF. In DNA, the CDR3 is TGTGCCAGCAGCCCCCAGGGGCCGGACACTGAAGCTTTCTTT.

The genes are TRBV30 and TRBJ2-7; D perhaps matches TRBD2 (7 bases). The V gene lost 0 bases and the J gene lost 6 bases, with 12 bases spanning the gap. The CDR3 contains 13 residues. Germline V gene lookup returns CDR1 GTSNPN and CDR2 SVGIG (reference sequence). CDR3 DNA sequence: TGTGCCTGGAGTGTAGGGGGGGGCGTCGAGCAGTACTTC. Its protein is CAWSVGGGVEQYF.

This clone was seen more than once but under ten times. A read error may account for a junction end that differs from germline. This chain uses TRBV7-2 with TRBJ1-1; a weak D match, TRBD1 (6 bases). The CDR3 has 13 residues. Germline CDR1 SGHTA, CDR2 FQGNSA. CDR3: CASSLGQLGRAFF. The DNA of the CDR3 is TGTGCCAGCAGTTTAGGACAGCTGGGGAGAGCTTTCTTT.

The rearrangement joins TRBV27 to TRBJ2-6; D is ambiguous. V shed 6 bases and J shed 0 bases, with 9 bases lying between them. CDR1 MNHEY and CDR2 SMNVEV come from the germline V gene (reference sequence). The CDR3 length is 15 residues. The CDR3 spells CASSLTDSGANVLTF. In DNA form, the CDR3 reads TGTGCCAGCAGCCTGACGGACTCTGGGGCCAACGTCCTGACTTTC.

V usage is TRBV5-4 and J usage is TRBJ2-2; D possibly matches TRBD1 or TRBD2 (6 bases each). Germline CDR1 SGHNT, CDR2 YYREEE (reference sequence). This CDR3 has 13 residues. Trimming left V 3 bases short and J 6 bases short, with 9 bases between. CDR3 sequence (DNA): TGTGCCAGCAGCTCTAGGGGGGCCGGGGAGCTGTTTTTT. This gives the protein CASSSRGAGELFF.

The count of this clone is one. The chain is built from TRBV5-5 and TRBJ1-5; D remains unclear. The CDR3 consists of 14 residues. CDR1 is SGHKS and CDR2 is YYEKEE in the germline V gene (reference sequence). V shed 5 bases and J shed 6 bases, with 15 bases lying between them. The CDR3 region has the DNA TGTGCCAGCAGTTCGGACCTATCCGGTCAGCCCCAGCATTTT. It encodes CASSSDLSGQPQHF.

The chain employs TRBV28 and TRBJ1-1; no clear D gene. CDR3 length equals 13 residues. V dropped 6 bases and J dropped 1 base, with 9 bases sitting between them. CDR1 and CDR2 from the germline V gene are MDHEN and SYDVKM. The CDR3 region has the DNA TGTGCCAGCAGCGCCCCGTGGAACACTGAAGCTTTCTTT. It yields the protein CASSAPWNTEAFF.

The J gene is TRBJ2-7, the V gene TRBV11-2; TRBD1 matches 7 bases. V gave up 5 bases and J gave up 5 bases; unmatched junction bases: 9. Germline-derived CDR1 and CDR2 are SGHAT and FQNNGV. The CDR3 extends over 14 amino acids. In nucleotides, the CDR3 is TGTGCCAGCAGCCTCTCTTTTACAGGGGACGAGCAGTACTTC. Its protein product is CASSLSFTGDEQYF.

The chain couples TRBV27 to TRBJ2-3; the match to TRBD2 covers 7 bases. With 5 bases clipped from V and 8 bases from J, the junction kept 10 bases outside the gene matches. The CDR3 sequence is 14 residues long. Germline V gene data show CDR1 as MNHEY and CDR2 as SMNVEV (reference sequence). CDR3 residues: CASSQPGGPGTQYF. DNA for the CDR3: TGTGCCAGCAGTCAACCGGGAGGCCCGGGTACGCAGTATTTT.

For this clone: Mismatch with germline at one junction end may stem from a read error. The J gene is TRBJ2-2, the V gene TRBV7-3; possibly TRBD2 for D (5 bases). Germline CDR1 SGHTA, CDR2 FQGTGA. This CDR3 comprises 14 residues. The CDR3 protein is CASSLRPSSGELFF. The CDR3 nucleotides read TGTGCTAGCAGCTTAAGGCCTAGCTCCGGGGAGCTGTTTTTT.

CDR3 DNA sequence: TGTGCCAGCAGTTCCTACTACAATGAGCAGTTCTTC. Amino acids: CASSSYYNEQFF. The chain combines TRBV2 with TRBJ2-1; D is unclear. This CDR3 comprises 12 residues. V gave up 5 bases and J gave up 3 bases, with 5 bases separating them. CDR1 is SNHLY, CDR2 FYNNEI, per germline.

The gene calls are TRBV5-1 and TRBJ2-5, with D possibly being TRBD2 (5 bases). Trimming took off 0 bases at V and 2 bases at J, with 11 bases between the two ends. The CDR3 extends over 15 amino acids. The germline V gene has CDR1 SGHRS and CDR2 YFSETQ. As DNA, the CDR3 is TGCGCCAGCAGCTTGGAGGGTTCGGGGCAAGAGACCCAGTACTTC. Amino acids: CASSLEGSGQETQYF.

The chain recombines TRBV15 with TRBJ1-1, with D perhaps TRBD1 (6 bases). Germline lookup yields CDR1 LNHNV and CDR2 YYDKDF (reference sequence). V was cut by 0 bases and J by 7 bases, with 12 bases left in between. The CDR3 has 14 amino acids. The DNA of the CDR3 is TGTGCCACCAGCAGAGATAAGACAGGAGGTGAAGCTTTCTTT. Translated: CATSRDKTGGEAFF. The full variable domain, rest sourced from reference TRBV15 and TRBJ1-1, is DAMVIQNPRYQVTQFGKPVTLSCSQTLNHNVMYWYQQKSSQAPKLLFHYYDKDFNNEADTPDNFQSRRPNTSFCFLDIRSPGLGDTAMYLCATSRDKTGGEAFFGQGTRLTVV.

J is TRBJ1-5 and V is TRBV27; TRBD1 matches at 8 bases. CDR3 size: 18 residues. CDR1 and CDR2 (germline): MNHEY, SMNVEV (reference sequence). J was trimmed by 0 bases and V by 6 bases; bases with no gene match: 13. The CDR3 spells CASRSDRAGEDSNQPQHF. CDR3 nucleotide sequence: TGTGCCAGCAGATCGGACAGGGCGGGTGAAGATAGCAATCAGCCCCAGCATTTT.

CDR3 nucleotides: TGTGCCACCTCAATCGCAACTAATGAAAAACTGTTTTTT. This sequence encodes CATSIATNEKLFF. The chain carries TRBV6-5 and TRBJ1-4; no definite D call. The V gene lost 10 bases and the J gene lost 0 bases, with 9 bases spanning the gap. The CDR3 is made up of 13 amino acids. Germline V gene data show CDR1 as MNHEY and CDR2 as SVGAGI.